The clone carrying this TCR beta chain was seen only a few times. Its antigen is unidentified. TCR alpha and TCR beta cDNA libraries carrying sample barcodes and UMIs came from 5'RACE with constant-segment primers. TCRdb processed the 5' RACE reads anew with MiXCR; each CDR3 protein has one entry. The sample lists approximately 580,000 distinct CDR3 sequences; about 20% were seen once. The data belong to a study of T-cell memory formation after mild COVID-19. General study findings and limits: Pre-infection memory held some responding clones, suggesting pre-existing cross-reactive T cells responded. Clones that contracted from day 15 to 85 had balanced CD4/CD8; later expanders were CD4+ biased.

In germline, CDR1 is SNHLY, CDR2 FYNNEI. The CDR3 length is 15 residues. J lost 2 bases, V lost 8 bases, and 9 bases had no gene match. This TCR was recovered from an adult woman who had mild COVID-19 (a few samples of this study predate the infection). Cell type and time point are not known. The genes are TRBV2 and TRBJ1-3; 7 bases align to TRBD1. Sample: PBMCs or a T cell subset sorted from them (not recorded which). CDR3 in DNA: TGTGCCAGCTGCCCTTTGGACAGGACTGGAAACACCATATATTTT. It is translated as CASCPLDRTGNTIYF.